Each of the 7 T cell receptor beta chains below was sequenced from the same sample in a study of cytomegalovirus exposure and HLA in healthy donors (dated 2017 in TCRdb). The receptor library was made with the immunoSEQ multiplex PCR assay. For the multiplex PCR, a mixture combining 60 forward primers for TCR Vbeta segments and 13 reverse primers for TCR Jbeta segments was used. The source is immuneACCESS, and TCRdb retained only in-frame sequences with V and J called. Part of the clones is not carried over; for the studies checked, unresolved V genes explain less than half of this, and the remainder is unexplained. This sample holds some 190,000 clones; 65% to 85% were observed only once. The top ten constitute around 1.4% of the sample. Source material: PBMCs. All receptors come from a girl under 18 in good health and CMV-seropositive.

The chain has TRBV18 and TRBJ2-7; the D is unclear. Trimming took 0 bases from V and 6 from J, leaving 9 bases between them. CDR1 is KGHSH, CDR2 LQKENI, per germline. The CDR3 is 13 residues long. The CDR3 loop is CASSPPFIPEQYF. The CDR3 coding sequence is TGTGCCAGCTCACCACCGTTCATCCCCGAGCAGTACTTC.

Points on this clone: A read error may produce the germline difference seen at one junction end. The J gene is TRBJ2-3, the V gene TRBV7-9; 7 bases fit TRBD2. The CDR3 is 12 residues long. The germline V gene has CDR1 SEHNR and CDR2 FQNEAQ (reference sequence). The DNA for the CDR3 is TGTTCCAGCAGATCCGGGGGGGATACGCAGTATTTT. This codes for CSSRSGGDTQYF. Full variable domain (missing parts from reference TRBV7-9 and TRBJ2-3): DTGVSQNPRHKITKRGQNVTFRCDPISEHNRLYWYRQTLGQGPEFLTYFQNEAQLEKSRLLSDRFSAERPKGSFSTLEIQRTEQGDSAMYLCSSRSGGDTQYFGPGTRLTVL.

The rearrangement uses TRBV7-9 and TRBJ2-1, with 7 bases aligning to TRBD2. The J segment lost 4 bases and the V segment lost 4 bases, leaving 16 bases of the junction unmatched. CDR3 length equals 18 residues. Germline CDR1 reads SEHNR; CDR2 reads FQNEAQ (reference sequence). The DNA for the CDR3 is TGTGCCAGCAGCTCCACTCGAACCGGACTAGTTCATTACAATGAGCAGTTCTTC. Its translation is CASSSTRTGLVHYNEQFF.

As regards this clone: The identical CDR3 is also encoded by other nucleotide sequences in the sample. V gene TRBV4-3 combines with J gene TRBJ2-3, with a possible D match to TRBD2 (6 bases). The V and J ends lost 0 bases and 3 bases respectively, with 7 bases between them. Germline V CDR1 and CDR2: LGHNA, YSLEER. The CDR3 sequence is 14 residues long. Written as DNA, the CDR3 is TGCGCCAGCAGCCAAGATCGGGGGACAGATACGCAGTATTTT. Translation gives CASSQDRGTDTQYF.

On this clone: The sample holds other DNA sequences that translate to the same CDR3. The rearrangement links TRBV27 to TRBJ1-1; possible D gene TRBD1, 5 bases. This CDR3 comprises 14 residues. V dropped 4 bases and J dropped 1 base, with 10 bases sitting between them. CDR1 MNHEY and CDR2 SMNVEV come from the germline V gene (reference sequence). The CDR3 loop is CASSSPGGNTEAFF. The CDR3 nucleotides are TGTGCCAGCAGTTCCCCGGGGGGGAACACTGAAGCTTTCTTT.

The chain uses TRBV9 and TRBJ2-7; 10 bases match TRBD1. From germline, CDR1 is SGDLS and CDR2 YYNGEE. The V and J ends lost 4 bases and 3 bases, in that order; junction bases with no gene match: 4. CDR3 length equals 14 residues. The CDR3 loop reads CASSPRTGGYEQYF. The CDR3 bases are TGTGCCAGCAGCCCCCGGACAGGGGGCTACGAGCAGTACTTC.

The chain recombines TRBV5-6 with TRBJ1-3, with TRBD1 identical over 10 bases. Germline V gives CDR1 SGHDT, CDR2 YYEEEE. This CDR3 contains 14 residues. V trimming: 4 bases; J trimming: 8 bases; junction bases outside the gene matches: 6. The CDR3 protein is CASSRTGGLDTIYF. CDR3 DNA sequence: TGTGCCAGCAGCCGGACAGGGGGTTTGGACACCATATATTTT.